Detailed here is one T cell receptor (beta chain). No count is logged; frequency rates this clonotype as large (0.1 to 1%). It has no known antigen specificity. Library preparation used 10x single-cell sequencing. 10X Genomics single-cell V(D)J and 5' gene-expression libraries were used to profile CSF cells. An Illumina NextSeq550 was used to sequence CSF single-cell TCR libraries. In the original analysis: V(D)J reads were aligned to the vdj-GRCh38 alts ensemble 2.0.0 reference and processed with the Cell Ranger vdj pipeline. Cell barcodes sharing the same set of productive CDR3 nucleotide sequences were defined as clonotypes. To connect clonality with transcriptional profiles, clonotype information was added to the gene-expression metadata in Seurat v3.0. Exclusion was applied to CSF cells with more than 1,800 genes, more than 7,500 UMIs or more than 10% mitochondrial reads. To find TCRs with known antigen specificity, CDR3-beta sequences were matched against VDJdb. The network analysis of clone sharing was performed with the R package qgraph and was limited to TCRs that had complete alpha and beta chains. TCRdb reprocessed the reads, and each CDR3 protein sequence is entered once, without DNA. Clone size and V and J calls follow TCRdb, not the original study. The sample table records roughly 1,200 distinct CDR3 sequences. The ten largest clones represent over 7% of the sample.

From the cysteine through the phenylalanine, the CDR3 covers 15 amino acids. Nucleotide data are not available. CDR1 SGHTA and CDR2 FQGNSA are derived from the germline V gene. This sample is drawn from a study of CD8 T cells in cerebrospinal fluid in Alzheimer's disease (dated by TCRdb to the early 2020s). At the level of the whole study: CSF T cell clonal expansion was assessed with two single-cell approaches: plate-based nested PCR sequencing and droplet-based sequencing. The study tested whether clonally expanded T cells were present in cerebrospinal fluid from healthy elderly individuals and from patients with neurodegenerative disease. The droplet-based CSF comparison of patients and controls included about nine healthy controls (just under 11,000 cells) and about nine patients with MCI or Alzheimer's disease (around 9,900 cells). CSF gene-expression analysis, which included Parkinson's disease patients, covered under 30 samples in total.

Every participant was in good physical condition and had no acute infectious disease. Biomarkers including neurofilament, amyloid-beta and tau were used to confirm neurodegeneration in the patients. For droplet-based sequencing, live CSF cells were sorted with a live/dead marker. CSF was obtained by lumbar puncture, and immune cells were pelleted by centrifugation at 300g. Each CSF sample was examined for red blood cells, and any sample with blood contamination was excluded. CSF cells were cryopreserved in freezing medium, frozen at -80 degrees C overnight, and then transferred to liquid nitrogen for storage. Before analysis, CSF samples had been stored for less than six months. General study outcomes and caveats: When data were pooled, 4 of 6 Alzheimer's patients but only 1 of 10 healthy subjects had a highly expanded clone, defined as at least 3% of TCRs. A higher percentage of TCRs was made up by the largest CSF clone in patients with MCI or Alzheimer's disease than in controls. The authors cautioned that detecting EBV-specific TCRs in CSF does not establish a causal link between EBV and Alzheimer's disease. Only samples with detectable clones went into the overall clonality comparison: approximately 11 healthy, 5 MCI, 5 AD, and 6 PD. The EBV-specific clones were neither the most highly expanded clones nor enriched among patients.

The clonotype was recovered from a human donor with Alzheimer's disease. The chain employs TRBV7-2 and TRBJ2-7; the D call of TRBD1 rests on TCRdb alone, since no DNA is present to check it. The sample taken for sequencing was cerebrospinal fluid. The CDR3 protein sequence reads: CASSSPFRGTYEQYF.